A selection of T cell receptor beta chains follows, all from one sample in a study of blood T cell repertoires in COVID-19. TCRdb keeps only in-frame clones here, not all; method: immunoSEQ multiplex PCR. The table lists more than 150,000 clones, 80% to 90% of them singletons. The sample comprised peripheral blood. Every receptor here comes from a man in his 70s with active or convalescent COVID-19. The CDR3 runs from the conserved cysteine through the conserved F or W. The order of the fields is clone size, V gene, J gene, D gene, CDR3 DNA, CDR3 protein. The D gene is left open where the match is weak. Size is omitted from some rows. Given values are once, few, many or a class for expanded clones.

abundance: -
v_gene: TRBV28
j_gene: TRBJ1-5
d_gene: -
CDR3nt: TGTGCCAGCAGTCCCCGGAGGGTAGGCAATCAGCCCCAGCATTTT
CDR3aa: CASSPRRVGNQPQHF

abundance: -
v_gene: TRBV11-2
j_gene: TRBJ2-2
d_gene: TRBD1
CDR3nt: TGTGCCAGCAGCCGGATCGGACAGGTCCCCGGGGAGCTGTTTTTT
CDR3aa: CASSRIGQVPGELFF

abundance: -
v_gene: TRBV6-5
j_gene: TRBJ1-1
d_gene: -
CDR3nt: TGTGCCAGCATCTTCAACACTGAAGCTTTCTTT
CDR3aa: CASIFNTEAFF

abundance: -
v_gene: TRBV3-1/TRBV3-2
j_gene: TRBJ1-5
d_gene: -
CDR3nt: TGTGCCAGCAGCCCGTACCGGGACAATCCTCAGCCCCAGCATTTT
CDR3aa: CASSPYRDNPQPQHF

abundance: -
v_gene: TRBV5-1
j_gene: TRBJ2-1
d_gene: -
CDR3nt: TGCGCCAGCAGCCCGAGGGGGGGAGGCGATGAGCAGTTCTTC
CDR3aa: CASSPRGGGDEQFF

abundance: -
v_gene: TRBV6-2/TRBV6-3
j_gene: TRBJ1-5
d_gene: -
CDR3nt: TGTGCCAGCAGTTACTGGGCAGGGAATCAGCCCCAGCATTTT
CDR3aa: CASSYWAGNQPQHF

abundance: -
v_gene: TRBV2
j_gene: TRBJ1-5
d_gene: -
CDR3nt: TGTGCCAGCGCCGACTTGCCCGGTCAGCCCCAGCATTTT
CDR3aa: CASADLPGQPQHF

abundance: -
v_gene: TRBV19
j_gene: TRBJ1-5
d_gene: -
CDR3nt: TGTGCCAGTAGTTCAAGCACAGGAAGCAATCAGCCCCAGCATTTT
CDR3aa: CASSSSTGSNQPQHF

abundance: -
v_gene: TRBV5-8
j_gene: TRBJ2-1
d_gene: -
CDR3nt: TGTGCCAGCAGCCTGCTGCTGGCGGAGGGAAGGAATGAGCAGTTCTTC
CDR3aa: CASSLLLAEGRNEQFF

abundance: -
v_gene: TRBV5-1
j_gene: TRBJ1-2
d_gene: TRBD1
CDR3nt: TGCGCCAGCAGCGTCGGCAGGGGGAACTATGGCTACACCTTC
CDR3aa: CASSVGRGNYGYTF

abundance: few
v_gene: TRBV5-1
j_gene: TRBJ1-1
d_gene: -
CDR3nt: TGCGCCAGCAGCGCCATAGACAGACGAAACACTGAAGCTTTCTTT
CDR3aa: CASSAIDRRNTEAFF

abundance: once
v_gene: TRBV11-2
j_gene: TRBJ1-1
d_gene: -
CDR3nt: TGTGCCAGCAGCTTAACTCGGGCCCCCCGGGGGAACACTGAAGCTTTCTTT
CDR3aa: CASSLTRAPRGNTEAFF

abundance: -
v_gene: TRBV6-5
j_gene: TRBJ1-5
d_gene: TRBD1
CDR3nt: TGTGCCAGCGGCAACAGGGGGCAGGTTCAGCCCCAGCATTTT
CDR3aa: CASGNRGQVQPQHF

abundance: -
v_gene: TRBV7-6
j_gene: TRBJ2-5
d_gene: TRBD1
CDR3nt: TGTGCCAGCAGCCTAGGACAGGCGATATACCAAGAGACCCAGTACTTC
CDR3aa: CASSLGQAIYQETQYF

abundance: once
v_gene: TRBV28
j_gene: TRBJ1-2
d_gene: TRBD1
CDR3nt: TGTGCCAGCAGCAGTCCCGGGACAGCGGCTAACTATGGCTACACCTTC
CDR3aa: CASSSPGTAANYGYTF

abundance: few
v_gene: TRBV7-3
j_gene: TRBJ2-1
d_gene: TRBD2
CDR3nt: TGTGCCAGCAGCCCTACCGGGACTAGCGGGAGTTATGAGCAGTTCTTC
CDR3aa: CASSPTGTSGSYEQFF

abundance: -
v_gene: TRBV5-4
j_gene: TRBJ2-7
d_gene: TRBD2
CDR3nt: TGTGCCAGCAGCCGGGGGACTAGCGAAAGCTCCTACGAGCAGTACTTC
CDR3aa: CASSRGTSESSYEQYF

abundance: once
v_gene: TRBV29-1
j_gene: TRBJ1-3
d_gene: -
CDR3nt: TGCAGCGTTGGGACTGCGATCTCTGGAAACACCATATATTTT
CDR3aa: CSVGTAISGNTIYF

abundance: -
v_gene: TRBV5-1
j_gene: TRBJ1-6
d_gene: -
CDR3nt: TGCGCCAGCAGCTTACCCGGGACAACGGATTCACCCCTCCACTTT
CDR3aa: CASSLPGTTDSPLHF

abundance: -
v_gene: TRBV7-9
j_gene: TRBJ1-6
d_gene: -
CDR3nt: TGTGCCAGCACCCAGGCGGGGGAGGATTCACCCCTCCACTTT
CDR3aa: CASTQAGEDSPLHF

abundance: -
v_gene: TRBV6-5
j_gene: TRBJ1-6
d_gene: TRBD1
CDR3nt: TGTGCCAGCAGTCCCGGGACAGGGAGAAATTCACCCCTCCACTTT
CDR3aa: CASSPGTGRNSPLHF

abundance: -
v_gene: TRBV7-8
j_gene: TRBJ2-2
d_gene: TRBD1
CDR3nt: TGTGCCAGCAGCTTATATGGTTGGGATGGGACAGGGAGAAGAACCGGGGAGCTGTTTTTT
CDR3aa: CASSLYGWDGTGRRTGELFF

abundance: -
v_gene: TRBV10-3
j_gene: TRBJ2-7
d_gene: TRBD1
CDR3nt: TGTGCCATCAGGCCCGACAGGGAGTACGAGCAGTACTTC
CDR3aa: CAIRPDREYEQYF

abundance: -
v_gene: TRBV5-1
j_gene: TRBJ2-2
d_gene: -
CDR3nt: TGCGCCAGCAGCTTGGGGAGGGAAACCGGGGAGCTGTTTTTT
CDR3aa: CASSLGRETGELFF